These T cell receptor beta chains were read from a single sample in a study of blood T cell repertoires in COVID-19. Assay: immunoSEQ multiplex PCR; the TCRdb copy retains only in-frame clones and omits some. Seen here are tens of thousands of clones, about 82% observed once, and the top ten hold around a fifth. The sequencing sample was made of peripheral blood. Receptors originate from a woman older than 75 in a cohort sampled during active or convalescent COVID-19. The CDR3 runs from the conserved cysteine through the conserved F or W.

V	CDR3
TRBV28	CASSLTHRVTNQPQHF
TRBV6-2/TRBV6-3	CASSYVIGGRATDTQYF
TRBV24-1	CAIQNGGPSYNEQFF
TRBV12-5	CASGLAGQGNYEQYF
TRBV15	CATSRDRQGASYTF
TRBV14	CASSLYVGASDPSSYEQYF
TRBV6-5	CASSYSVSRDYGYTF
TRBV10-2	CACSGFVNEQFF
TRBV5-1	CASSLGTGGQKLFF
TRBV6-5	CASSTVKETQYF
TRBV9	CASSVGTGKNTGELFF
TRBV13	CASSFLEISYNEQFF
TRBV5-1	CASSLDIFQGAQYF
TRBV30	CAWSAREKLFF
TRBV6-5	CASSGGRVSYNEQFF
TRBV18	CASSPVERGTEAFF
TRBV6-6	CASSQGLAGVEQYF
TRBV7-3	CASSSYWTDTQYF
TRBV4-1	CASSPQGARGETQYF
TRBV27	CASSLWSAASGAEQFF
TRBV18	CASSPPGLADQETQYF
TRBV11-2	CASSLDLGQGRGYTF
TRBV7-9	CASSSVGTEAFF
TRBV7-6	CASSLAGGQGNSPLHF
TRBV9	CASSVGSGSRNEQFF
TRBV28	CASTISDRSGYTF
TRBV6-5	CASSPGTTHSDTQYF
TRBV5-1	CASSLAGTSIHEQYF
TRBV7-6	CASSQSRGVNEKLFF
TRBV6-1	CASSELGLPNNEQFF
TRBV27	CASSSGTGGGTEAFF
TRBV7-9	CASSLISGRANEQFF
TRBV10-3	CAISEGQTMNTEAFF
TRBV11-2	CASSLDPGLGPDTQYF
TRBV5-1	CASSLGAGLGYTEAFF
TRBV3-1/TRBV3-2	CASSQVRGNSPLHF
TRBV11-3	CASSRDSLTGELFF
TRBV5-4	CASSLESSGEQFF
TRBV4-1	CASSSGTDEQYF
TRBV19	CASSIGQGYTEAFF
TRBV21-1	CASRGKVTGQPQHF
TRBV5-1	CASSPLGGMYNSPLHF
TRBV27	CASSGTGEWYGYTF
TRBV5-1	CASSLGDRDEAFF
TRBV7-9	CARGSIADNEQFF
TRBV7-2	CASSLGREYEQYF
TRBV20-1	CSAQAAYGYTF
TRBV7-3	CASSLDGRQAHEQYF
TRBV9	CASSVGVGSSYGYTF
TRBV28	CASSSTGGTPGNTIYF
TRBV27	CASSPRAGESNQPQHF
TRBV9	CASSRDPLASSYNEQFF
TRBV5-1	CASSSQETQYF
TRBV7-9	CASSLAGTGQRSPLHF
TRBV7-2	CASRNTGMTEAFF